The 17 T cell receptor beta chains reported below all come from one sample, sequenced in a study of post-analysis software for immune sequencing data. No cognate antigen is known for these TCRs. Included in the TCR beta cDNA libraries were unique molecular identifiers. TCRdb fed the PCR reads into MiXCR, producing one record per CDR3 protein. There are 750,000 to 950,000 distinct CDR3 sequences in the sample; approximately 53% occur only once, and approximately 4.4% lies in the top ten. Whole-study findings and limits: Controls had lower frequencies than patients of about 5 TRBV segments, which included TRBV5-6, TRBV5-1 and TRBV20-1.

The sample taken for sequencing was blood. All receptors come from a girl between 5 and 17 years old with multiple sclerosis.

The CDR3 sequence: CASRTTSSYNEQYF. The CDR3 nucleotides are TGCGCCAGCCGGACAACGAGCTCCTACAATGAGCAGTACTTC. The J gene is TRBJ2-7, the V gene TRBV5-1, with D possibly TRBD1 on 5 matching bases. The V and J ends lost 7 bases and 7 bases respectively, with 21 bases between them. Germline-derived CDR1 and CDR2 are SGHRS and YFSETQ. This CDR3 comprises 14 residues.

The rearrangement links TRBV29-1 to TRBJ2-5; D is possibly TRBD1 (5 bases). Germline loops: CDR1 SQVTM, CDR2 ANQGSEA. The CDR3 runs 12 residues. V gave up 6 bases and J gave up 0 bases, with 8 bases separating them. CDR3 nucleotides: TGCAGCGTCCGCAGGGACCAAGAGACCCAGTACTTC. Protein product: CSVRRDQETQYF.

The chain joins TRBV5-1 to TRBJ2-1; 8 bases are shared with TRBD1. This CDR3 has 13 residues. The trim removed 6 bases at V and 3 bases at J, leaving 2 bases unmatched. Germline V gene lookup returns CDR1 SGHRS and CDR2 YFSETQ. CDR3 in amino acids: CASNGQGYNEQFF. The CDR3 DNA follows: TGCGCCAGCAACGGACAGGGCTACAATGAGCAGTTCTTC.

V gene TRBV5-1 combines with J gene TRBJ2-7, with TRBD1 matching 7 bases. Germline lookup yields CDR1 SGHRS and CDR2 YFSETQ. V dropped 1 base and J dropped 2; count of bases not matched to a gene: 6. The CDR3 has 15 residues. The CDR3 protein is CASSLLTGSTYEQYF. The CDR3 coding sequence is TGCGCCAGCAGCTTGTTGACAGGGAGTACCTACGAGCAGTACTTC.

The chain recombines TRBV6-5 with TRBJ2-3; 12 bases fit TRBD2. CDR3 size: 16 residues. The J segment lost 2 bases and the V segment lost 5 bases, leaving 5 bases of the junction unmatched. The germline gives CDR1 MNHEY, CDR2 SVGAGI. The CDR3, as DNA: TGTGCCAGCAGTAGGACTAGCGGGGTTATCACAGATACGCAGTATTTT. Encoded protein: CASSRTSGVITDTQYF.

In DNA, the CDR3 is TGTGCCAGCCAGGGCCAGGGGAACACTGAAGCTTTCTTT. It is translated as CASQGQGNTEAFF. This chain joins TRBV7-3 and TRBJ1-1; tentative D call: TRBD1 (5 bases). V dropped 8 bases and J dropped 1 base, with 11 bases sitting between them. The CDR3 has 13 amino acids. The germline gives CDR1 SGHTA, CDR2 FQGTGA.

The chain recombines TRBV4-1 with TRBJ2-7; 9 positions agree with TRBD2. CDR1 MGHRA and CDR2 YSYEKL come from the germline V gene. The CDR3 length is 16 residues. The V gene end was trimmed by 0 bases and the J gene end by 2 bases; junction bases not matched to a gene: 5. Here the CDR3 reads CASSQEKAGGTYEQYF. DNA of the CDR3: TGCGCCAGCAGCCAAGAGAAAGCGGGAGGTACCTACGAGCAGTACTTC.

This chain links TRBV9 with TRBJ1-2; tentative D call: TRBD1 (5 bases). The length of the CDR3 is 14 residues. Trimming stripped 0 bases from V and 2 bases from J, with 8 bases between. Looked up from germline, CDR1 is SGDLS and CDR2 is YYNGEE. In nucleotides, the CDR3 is TGTGCCAGCAGCGTAGGCAGGGAGAACTATGGCTACACCTTC. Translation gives CASSVGRENYGYTF.

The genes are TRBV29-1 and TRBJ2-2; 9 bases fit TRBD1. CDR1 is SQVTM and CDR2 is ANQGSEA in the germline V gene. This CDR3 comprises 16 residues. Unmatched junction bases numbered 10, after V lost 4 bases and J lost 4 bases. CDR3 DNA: TGCAGCGTTGCGGGAGCGGGACAGGGCTTCACCGGGGAGCTGTTTTTT. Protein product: CSVAGAGQGFTGELFF.

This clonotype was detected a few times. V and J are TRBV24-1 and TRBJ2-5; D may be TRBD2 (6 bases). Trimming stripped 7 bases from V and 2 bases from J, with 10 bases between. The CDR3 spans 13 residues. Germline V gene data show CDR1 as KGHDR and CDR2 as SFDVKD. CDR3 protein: CATSPGGQETQYF. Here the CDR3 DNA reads TGTGCCACCAGCCCCGGGGGTCAAGAGACCCAGTACTTC.

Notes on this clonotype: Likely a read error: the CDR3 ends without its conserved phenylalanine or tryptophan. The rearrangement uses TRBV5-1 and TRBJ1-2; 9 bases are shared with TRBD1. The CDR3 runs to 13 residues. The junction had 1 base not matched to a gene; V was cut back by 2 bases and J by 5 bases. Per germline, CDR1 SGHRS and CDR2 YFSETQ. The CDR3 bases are TGCGCCAGCAGCTTCGGACAGGGGTATGGCTACACCTGC. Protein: CASSFGQGYGYTC.

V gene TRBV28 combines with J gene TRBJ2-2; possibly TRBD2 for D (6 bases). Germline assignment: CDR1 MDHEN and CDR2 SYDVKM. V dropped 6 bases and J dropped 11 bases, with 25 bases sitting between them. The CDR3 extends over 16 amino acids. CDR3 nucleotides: TGTGCCAGCAGCCCCCCCGGGCTCGGGGGTGTGTTTGAGCTGTTTTTT. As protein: CASSPPGLGGVFELFF.

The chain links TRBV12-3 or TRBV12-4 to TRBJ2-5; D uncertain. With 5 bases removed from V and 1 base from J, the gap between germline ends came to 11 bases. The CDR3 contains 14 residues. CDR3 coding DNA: TGTGCCAGCAGTCCAAGACGGACCCAAGAGACCCAGTACTTC. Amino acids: CASSPRRTQETQYF.

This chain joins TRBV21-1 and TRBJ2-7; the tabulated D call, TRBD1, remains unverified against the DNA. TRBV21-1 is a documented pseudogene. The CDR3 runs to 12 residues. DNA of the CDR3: TGTGCCACCGGGACAGGGAGAAACGAGCAGTACTTC. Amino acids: CATGTGRNEQYF.

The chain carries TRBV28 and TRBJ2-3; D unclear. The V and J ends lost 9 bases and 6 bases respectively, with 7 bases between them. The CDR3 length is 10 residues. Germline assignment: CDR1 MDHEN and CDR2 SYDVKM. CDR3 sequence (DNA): TGTGCCAGTGAGAGGGATACGCAGTATTTT. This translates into CASERDTQYF.

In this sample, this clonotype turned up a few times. The CDR3 is CASSLGLTSYNEQFF. The CDR3, as DNA: TGCGCCAGCAGCCTGGGACTAACCTCCTACAATGAGCAGTTCTTC. V usage is TRBV4-1 and J usage is TRBJ2-1, with 7 nucleotides matching TRBD2. The CDR3 consists of 15 residues. Trimming took 4 bases from V and 0 from J; bases not matched to a gene: 3. In germline, CDR1 is MGHRA, CDR2 YSYEKL.

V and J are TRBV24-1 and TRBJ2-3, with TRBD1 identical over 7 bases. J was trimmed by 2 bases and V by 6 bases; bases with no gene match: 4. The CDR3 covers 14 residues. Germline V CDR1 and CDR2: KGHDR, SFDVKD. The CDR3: CATSQGGDTDTQYF. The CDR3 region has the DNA TGTGCCACCAGTCAAGGGGGCGACACAGATACGCAGTATTTT.